A selection of T cell receptor beta chains follows, all from one sample in a study of cytomegalovirus exposure and HLA in healthy donors. TCRdb's table, derived via immunoSEQ multiplex PCR, lists solely in-frame clones and lacks some. The table shows about 130,000 clones, with 70% to 90% occurring only once. Specimen: PBMCs. Receptors originate from a young woman in good health and CMV-seropositive. Each CDR3 is given with its conserved first and last residue. Part of the rows lack a size; the others show once, few, many or a class for expanded clones.

V	size	CDR3
TRBV5-1	-	CASSLGLTGGAVTNEQFF
TRBV9	-	CASSRGLDTGELFF
TRBV27	-	CASSPPGLAGVVRVSEQYF
TRBV28	-	CASSYGQGYGYTF
TRBV29-1	-	CSVGTLPGYTF
TRBV5-4	-	CASSLKGVETQYF
TRBV6-5	once	CASSYRGNTEAFF
TRBV29-1	-	CSVGGGDYHNEQFF
TRBV19	once	CASSIDHGTRTPYQPQHF
TRBV29-1	once	CSVYTGVRGGNTIYF
TRBV6-1	few	CASSESWDRAYEQYF
TRBV27	-	CASSRDRGREQYF
TRBV7-9	-	CASSFVRIIGYSEAFF
TRBV2	-	CASSYPTGGGYGYTF
TRBV13	once	CASTSGRGETQYF
TRBV18	-	CASSPAGWNEQYF
TRBV7-9	-	CASSLAGEQGSKYF
TRBV6-5	-	CASSSPGVIGEQYF
TRBV5-6	-	CASSLGDRGRTEAFF
TRBV4-2	-	CASSLQGAANTIYF
TRBV27	-	CASSSGRDWNSPLHF
TRBV19	-	CASRSLPGYEQYF
TRBV29-1	-	CSVVGEGIVDGQYF
TRBV6-6	-	CASSYSGAAQYF
TRBV5-1	once	CASRGQTDEQFF
TRBV15	-	CATSRDLGSRAYEQYF
TRBV4-2	few	CASSQETENTEAFF
TRBV6-1	-	CASTLTGAKNIQYF
TRBV4-1	-	CASSLASSYNEQFF
TRBV6-5	once	CASSYRDRSYNEQFF
TRBV2	-	CASTRTSGEETQYF
TRBV5-1	-	CASSLLSLRGETQYF
TRBV9	-	CASSGYRGLNIQYF
TRBV2	once	CASSVTASYEQYF
TRBV5-1	-	CASSYTAGTVYEQYF
TRBV13	-	CASNRGGEANEKLFF
TRBV27	-	CASSLFAGGYNSPLHF
TRBV6-1	-	CASSVILAETQYF
TRBV27	-	CASSQTVSYEQYF
TRBV29-1	-	CSTLDRRNTEAFF
TRBV6-1	-	CASTRQGNSPLHF